This record concerns one T cell receptor (beta chain) sequence. What it binds is unknown. The CDR3 runs 15 residues. The germline V gene encodes CDR1 ENHRY and CDR2 SYGVKD. Trimming stripped 2 bases from V and 0 bases from J, with 11 bases between. The source of the sample is a study of OX40 agonist ivuxolimab in advanced cancers. About the research overall: Patients were dosed with the agonistic anti-OX40 (CD134) antibody ivuxolimab. The dose-escalation cohort was around 83% male, with a mean age of around 54 years, ranging about 23 to 90. Study-wide findings and caveats: CD4+ and CD8+ blood T cells expanded clonally by week 6 at 0.1 to 3.0 mg/kg. The study found that CD8+ T cells averaged more expanded clones than CD4+.

The assay was immunoSEQ multiplex PCR, and TCRdb's table has in-frame clones only and misses some. The top ten hold roughly 2.1% of the sample, which has 50,000 to 65,000 clones, 84% seen once. Sequencing used CD4+ or CD8+ T cells sorted from blood, obtained in a trial of the OX40 agonist ivuxolimab. The rearrangement links TRBV10-3 to TRBJ2-7; D is unresolved. The origin of this receptor is an adult with an advanced solid tumor such as melanoma, head and neck, liver or kidney cancer. CDR3 nucleotide sequence: TGTGCCATCAGTGAGCAAATGGGGATCTCCTACGAGCAGTACTTC. It translates to CAISEQMGISYEQYF.